This T cell receptor (beta chain) appears in the sequencing data of a study of vaccination and CD4 T cells after COVID-19. Study-wide context: Once diagnosed, patients had post-COVID samples drawn a median approximately 100 days later (range 35 to 161).

In regard to this clonotype: Its antigen is unidentified.

Treatment: roughly nine-day PBMC culture with coronavirus spike peptide pools or control peptides (ViraFEST assay). Every well contained some 2 million PBMCs, which were grown with about 9.3 IU/ml IL-2 and roughly 10 ug/ml peptide pools. CD4+ T cells were isolated by negative selection after around nine days of culture. Researchers used the Oncomine TCR Beta short-read assay to sequence DNA from cultured CD4+ T cells. MiXCR, run by TCRdb on the PCR reads, gives a single entry per CDR3 protein. The data show about 25,000 distinct CDR3 sequences, over 55% seen once. Per germline, CDR1 LNHDA and CDR2 SQIVND (reference sequence). V shed 10 bases and J shed 4 bases, with 14 bases lying between them. This CDR3 comprises 12 residues.

The V call is TRBV19, the J call TRBJ2-7, with D possibly matching TRBD2 (6 bases). This TCR came from a human donor who received a COVID-19 vaccine. The sequencing used CD4+ T cells from blood, cultured in vitro, collected after SARS-CoV-2 vaccination. The CDR3 DNA reads as TGTGCCACCTCGGGACTTCAGTACGAGCAGTACTTC. This gives the protein CATSGLQYEQYF.